The 10 T cell receptor beta chains presented below share a single source sample, sequenced in a study of shared clonotypes between healthy human individuals. The data were produced by immunoSEQ multiplex PCR, yet TCRdb's version contains in-frame clones alone and is incomplete. The table includes some 2,400,000 clones, roughly 95% detected once. Sequencing was carried out using naive CD4+ T cells sorted from blood. Subset here: CD45RA+ positively selected. The receptors were gathered from a man between 18 and 35 years old in good health.

V usage is TRBV5-1 and J usage is TRBJ2-5; maybe TRBD2 (6 bases). The V and J ends lost 1 base and 4 bases respectively, with 11 bases between them. The germline gives CDR1 SGHRS, CDR2 YFSETQ. This CDR3 comprises 14 residues. The CDR3 here is CASSLFRGGETQYF. The CDR3 region has the DNA TGCGCCAGCAGCTTGTTCCGGGGAGGAGAGACCCAGTACTTC.

The rearrangement uses TRBV15 and TRBJ2-5; possibly TRBD2 for D (7 bases). This CDR3 spans 16 amino acids. V lost 0 bases, J lost 3 bases, and 14 bases lay in between. Looked up from germline, CDR1 is LNHNV and CDR2 is YYDKDF (reference sequence). The CDR3 nucleotides are TGTGCCACCAGCAGAGATGGTTGGGAGGGGGAAGAGACCCAGTACTTC. Its translation is CATSRDGWEGEETQYF.

The J gene is TRBJ2-7, the V gene TRBV29-1; TRBD2 matches at 13 bases. Germline-derived CDR1 and CDR2 are SQVTM and ANQGSEA. This CDR3 is built from 15 residues. V lost 7 bases to trimming and J lost 5 bases; unmatched junction nucleotides: 11. This CDR3 reads CSAIPGLAGFDEQYF. CDR3 DNA sequence: TGCAGCGCTATACCGGGACTAGCGGGATTCGACGAGCAGTACTTC.

The rearrangement uses TRBV6-1 and TRBJ1-1, with D possibly TRBD1 on 5 matching bases. V shed 5 bases and J shed 6 bases, with 16 bases lying between them. Per germline, CDR1 MNHNS and CDR2 SASEGT. This CDR3 comprises 14 residues. CDR3 nucleotide sequence: TGTGCCAGCAGTCAGGGCGGTTTTATCGCTGAAGCTTTCTTT. It yields the protein CASSQGGFIAEAFF.

V usage is TRBV30 and J usage is TRBJ2-5; D remains unclear. CDR3 length equals 13 residues. Trimming left V 5 bases short and J 5 bases short, with 15 bases between. The V gene's germline CDR1 is GTSNPN and CDR2 SVGIG (reference sequence). CDR3 bases: TGTGCCTGGGGTGGAGCCCGGGTCGAGACCCAGTACTTC. Amino acids: CAWGGARVETQYF.

This chain uses TRBV2 with TRBJ1-6; tentative D call: TRBD1 (6 bases). The germline gives CDR1 SNHLY, CDR2 FYNNEI. The ends were cut back, 4 bases at V and 11 bases at J, with 9 bases in the middle. The CDR3 is made up of 12 amino acids. CDR3 in amino acids: CASSVTGTPLHF. CDR3 sequence (DNA): TGTGCCAGCAGTGTAACAGGGACACCCCTCCACTTT. Combining the CDR3 with reference TRBV2 and TRBJ1-6 gives the whole variable domain EPEVTQTPSHQVTQMGQEVILRCVPISNHLYFYWYRQILGQKVEFLVSFYNNEISEKSEIFDDQFSVERPDGSNFTLKIRSTKLEDSAMYFCASSVTGTPLHFGNGTRLTVT.

The V call is TRBV28, the J call TRBJ2-4; TRBD1 might be the D (6 bases). The V gene lost 2 bases and the J gene lost 1 base, with 18 bases spanning the gap. Looked up from germline, CDR1 is MDHEN and CDR2 is SYDVKM. The CDR3 is 18 amino acids. The CDR3 DNA sequence: TGTGCCAGCAGTTTAGGGGGCTACAGGGTAATTGCCAAAAACATTCAGTACTTC. Translated, it gives CASSLGGYRVIAKNIQYF.

The chain uses TRBV5-4 and TRBJ2-5; 7 bases line up with TRBD2. CDR3 length: 16 residues. V trimming: 4 bases; J trimming: 3 bases; junction bases outside the gene matches: 12. The germline gives CDR1 SGHNT, CDR2 YYREEE (reference sequence). CDR3: CASSNNPLATKETQYF. The CDR3 DNA sequence: TGTGCCAGCAGCAACAACCCACTAGCGACCAAAGAGACCCAGTACTTC.

The CDR3 coding sequence is TGCGCCAGCAGCCAAAGCTCGACAGGTTGGAGCACCTTC. Its translation: CASSQSSTGWSTF. V gene TRBV5-1 combines with J gene TRBJ1-2; perhaps TRBD1 as D (6 bases). Germline V gives CDR1 SGHRS, CDR2 YFSETQ. The length of the CDR3 is 13 residues. Trimming pared 4 bases from V and 13 bases from J, leaving 20 bases between.

The chain employs TRBV5-1 and TRBJ1-2; 7 bases are shared with TRBD1. CDR1 and CDR2 (germline): SGHRS, YFSETQ. This CDR3 has 13 residues. Trimming removed 5 bases from V and 7 bases from J; junction bases left unmatched: 8. The DNA for the CDR3 is TGCGCCAGCAGTCGTGACAGGGAACCTGGCTACACCTTC. It specifies CASSRDREPGYTF.